Below, one T cell receptor (beta chain) is given with its context. Its antigen is not identified. Described time point: persistent/refractory GD, antithyroid drugs over 5 years with positive TRAb. Making the TCR library involved RNA that had been extracted from PBMCs. This sample was included in a study of regulatory T cells in long-lasting Graves disease. The junction had 21 bases not matched to a gene; V was cut back by 6 bases and J by 2 bases. This CDR3 has 19 residues. Germline assignment: CDR1 MNHEY and CDR2 SVGAGI. Investigators prepared the TCR beta libraries by applying iRepertoire HTBI primers and Arm-PCR of CDR3 regions. Via MiXCR, TCRdb re-called the multiplex PCR reads, giving one row per CDR3 protein. The repertoire has 600,000 to 800,000 distinct CDR3 sequences, 30% of them found once; the top ten carry around 40%. Study results and limitations: Persistent cases of Graves' showed reduced TCR diversity relative to newly diagnosed patients. Examination was confined to peripheral blood, excluding thyroid tissue.

The chain joins TRBV6-5 to TRBJ1-2; 7 bases agree with TRBD1. The clonotype was recovered from a female donor with Graves disease. The source material was peripheral blood mononuclear cells (PBMCs), sampled when the disease was refractory, from a patient treated with antithyroid drugs. In DNA, the CDR3 is TGTGCCAGCAGCTACAAACCCCCCGGGACAGCGCAACCGAACTATGGCTACACCTTC. It specifies CASSYKPPGTAQPNYGYTF.